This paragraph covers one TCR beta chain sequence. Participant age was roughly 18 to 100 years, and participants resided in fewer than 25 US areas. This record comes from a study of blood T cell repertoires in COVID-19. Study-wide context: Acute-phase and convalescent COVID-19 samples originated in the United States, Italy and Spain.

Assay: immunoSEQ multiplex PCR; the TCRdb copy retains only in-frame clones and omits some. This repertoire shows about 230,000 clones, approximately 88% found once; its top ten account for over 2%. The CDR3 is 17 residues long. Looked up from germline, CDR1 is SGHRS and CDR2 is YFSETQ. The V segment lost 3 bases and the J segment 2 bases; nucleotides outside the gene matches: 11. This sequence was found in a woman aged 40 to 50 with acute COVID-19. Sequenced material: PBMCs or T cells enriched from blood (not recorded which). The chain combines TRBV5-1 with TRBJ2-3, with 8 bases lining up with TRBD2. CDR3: CASSSMRGAGVTDTQYF. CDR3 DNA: TGCGCCAGCAGCTCGATGCGAGGAGCGGGAGTCACAGATACGCAGTATTTT.